This passage covers 5 T cell receptor beta chains from one sample sequenced in a study of beta chain features in type 1 diabetes. Notes on the study in general: Across all four CD4+ subsets, people with type 1 diabetes showed modestly shorter TCRB CDR3s.

Sequencing targeted expressed TCRB transcripts, as all isolated RNA had been reverse transcribed. TCRdb's table, derived via immunoSEQ multiplex PCR, lists solely in-frame clones and lacks some. The data show 600,000 to 700,000 clones, around 15% seen once. Antigens for these TCRs are unknown. The sequencing input was naive CD4+ T cells from blood. The receptors derive from a man aged 18-30 years with type 1 diabetes.

The gene calls are TRBV29-1 and TRBJ1-2; 7 nucleotides match TRBD1. CDR1 is SQVTM and CDR2 is ANQGSEA in the germline V gene. There are 13 residues in the CDR3. V shed 6 bases, J shed 4 bases, and the junction held 8 bases outside the gene matches. CDR3 coding DNA: TGCAGCGTAGTAGACAGGGCGCCCTATGGCTACACCTTC. This encodes CSVVDRAPYGYTF. Full variable domain (rest looked up from reference TRBV29-1 and TRBJ1-2): SAVISQKPSRDICQRGTSLTIQCQVDSQVTMMFWYRQQPGQSLTLIATANQGSEATYESGFVIDKFPISRPNLTFSTLTVSNMSPEDSSIYLCSVVDRAPYGYTFGSGTRLTVV.

This clone has more than one count but fewer than ten. The genes are TRBV7-4 and TRBJ1-3; D perhaps matches TRBD1 (5 bases). The germline CDR1 and CDR2 sequences are SGHVT and SQSDAQ. This CDR3 has 11 amino acids. Trimming left V 5 bases short and J 10 bases short, with 9 bases between. The CDR3 coding sequence is TGTGCCAGCAGCCCAAAGGGGACCATATATTTT. Amino acids: CASSPKGTIYF.

Only a few counts were recorded for this clone. J is TRBJ1-1 and V is TRBV12-5, with 7 bases aligning to TRBD1. CDR3 length equals 11 residues. The germline V gene encodes CDR1 LGHNT and CDR2 FRNRAP. V lost 6 bases and J lost 8; bases outside the gene matches: 3. The CDR3 coding sequence is TGTGCTAGTGGCCTACAGGGGGAAGCTTTCTTT. This codes for CASGLQGEAFF.

This clone was seen a few times. This chain joins TRBV29-1 and TRBJ1-1; 9 bases map to TRBD1. The length of the CDR3 is 13 residues. Germline V CDR1 and CDR2: SQVTM, ANQGSEA. V lost 3 bases and J lost 10; bases outside the gene matches: 9. The chain's CDR3 is CSVEQIDRGSAFF. The CDR3, as DNA: TGCAGCGTTGAGCAAATCGACAGGGGGTCAGCTTTCTTT.

This chain links TRBV6-5 with TRBJ1-5, with D possibly matching TRBD1 (5 bases). The CDR3 is 14 amino acids. Trimming shortened V by 2 bases and J by 6 bases, and 11 bases separated the two germline ends. CDR1 MNHEY and CDR2 SVGAGI come from the germline V gene. CDR3 DNA sequence: TGTGCCAGCAGTTACGTGACAGACGGTCAGCCCCAGCATTTT. Translation: CASSYVTDGQPQHF.